The 30 T cell receptor beta chains in this list originate from one sample, sequenced in a study of cytomegalovirus exposure and HLA in healthy donors. Primers: 60 Vbeta forward and 13 Jbeta reverse. Clones were sequenced by immunoSEQ multiplex PCR, and TCRdb holds only the in-frame ones, with some missing. The sample yields about 160,000 clones, 65% to 80% seen once. Sequencing was performed on PBMCs. All receptors derive from a woman aged 45 to 65 in good health and CMV-seropositive.

The J gene is TRBJ1-1, the V gene TRBV2; 10 bases match TRBD1. After removal of 7 bases from V and 0 bases from J, the junction contained 5 bases not matched to a gene. CDR1 and CDR2 from the germline V gene are SNHLY and FYNNEI. The CDR3 extends over 15 amino acids. The CDR3: CASTRTGGMNTEAFF. The DNA for the CDR3 is TGTGCCAGCACCCGGACAGGGGGAATGAACACTGAAGCTTTCTTT. The entire variable domain, with the rest obtained from reference TRBV2 and TRBJ1-1, is as follows: EPEVTQTPSHQVTQMGQEVILRCVPISNHLYFYWYRQILGQKVEFLVSFYNNEISEKSEIFDDQFSVERPDGSNFTLKIRSTKLEDSAMYFCASTRTGGMNTEAFFGQGTRLTVV.

V gene TRBV7-2 combines with J gene TRBJ2-2, with TRBD2 identical over 13 bases. The CDR3 is 14 amino acids. Germline-derived CDR1 and CDR2 are SGHTA and FQGNSA. V lost 6 bases, J lost 8 bases, and 3 bases stayed unmatched. The CDR3 protein is CASRRTSGGGELFF. CDR3 in DNA: TGTGCCAGCAGGCGGACTAGCGGGGGTGGGGAGCTGTTTTTT.

The chain joins TRBV7-8 to TRBJ1-2, with a weak D call TRBD1 (6 bases). The V end lost 0 bases, the J end lost 1 base, and 9 bases lay between the germline ends. Per germline, CDR1 SGHVS and CDR2 FQNEAQ. The CDR3 extends over 15 amino acids. Here the CDR3 reads CASSLARGSNYGYTF. As DNA, the CDR3 is TGTGCCAGCAGCTTAGCTAGGGGGAGTAACTATGGCTACACCTTC.

As for this clone: A junction boundary mismatches the germline segment, possibly from a read error. The chain employs TRBV5-6 and TRBJ1-2, with 7 bases that match TRBD1. The CDR3 length is 12 residues. Germline V lookup: CDR1 SGHDT, CDR2 YYEEEE. DNA of the CDR3: TGTGCCAGCAGCTATGGGACAGTCGGCTACCCCTTC. This sequence encodes CASSYGTVGYPF.

The chain employs TRBV2 and TRBJ1-5, with D perhaps TRBD1 (6 bases). Germline assignment: CDR1 SNHLY and CDR2 FYNNEI. The CDR3 extends over 15 amino acids. V lost 6 bases and J lost 3, with 15 bases in between. The CDR3 DNA is TGTGCCAGCAGCCGGGACACAGACTTCAATCAGCCCCAGCATTTT. Its protein product is CASSRDTDFNQPQHF.

With respect to this clone: This sample also contains other DNA sequences that code for the same CDR3. V is TRBV5-1 and J is TRBJ2-5, with TRBD2 matching 10 bases. The V segment lost 1 base and the J segment 5 bases; nucleotides outside the gene matches: 5. The germline CDR1 and CDR2 sequences are SGHRS and YFSETQ. This CDR3 is built from 15 residues. The CDR3 coding sequence is TGCGCCAGCAGCTTGTCGGCTAGCGGGGGTGAGACCCAGTACTTC. This sequence encodes CASSLSASGGETQYF.

There are a few counts of this clone. The chain couples TRBV7-8 to TRBJ2-3, with TRBD2 matching 13 bases. Germline trimming cut 1 base from V and 6 bases from J; bases unmatched to any gene: 7. CDR1 is SGHVS and CDR2 is FQNEAQ in the germline V gene. The CDR3 has 17 amino acids. The DNA for the CDR3 is TGTGCCAGCAGCTTAGTACCGACTAGCGGGGGGCCGGATACGCAGTATTTT. Protein sequence: CASSLVPTSGGPDTQYF.

The chain recombines TRBV5-1 with TRBJ2-1, with 7 bases fitting TRBD2. The J segment lost 4 bases and the V segment lost 0 bases, leaving 4 bases of the junction unmatched. The germline V gene has CDR1 SGHRS and CDR2 YFSETQ. This CDR3 is built from 15 residues. The CDR3 region has the DNA TGCGCCAGCAGCTTGGTGGGGGGGAGATACAATGAGCAGTTCTTC. Translated: CASSLVGGRYNEQFF.

V is TRBV27 and J is TRBJ2-7; D is possibly TRBD2 (5 bases). The germline V gene encodes CDR1 MNHEY and CDR2 SMNVEV (reference sequence). Trimming pared 3 bases from V and 1 base from J, leaving 10 bases between. The CDR3 has 14 residues. The CDR3 coding sequence is TGTGCCAGCAGTTTTAGTCGGGAATCCTACGAGCAGTACTTC. This translates into CASSFSRESYEQYF.

This chain links TRBV27 with TRBJ1-1; no reliable D call. V was shortened by 10 bases and J by 0 bases, with 12 bases between the two germline ends. The germline V gene has CDR1 MNHEY and CDR2 SMNVEV (reference sequence). The CDR3 totals 13 residues. CDR3 in DNA: TGTGCCACCTTCCGGCGGCTGAACACTGAAGCTTTCTTT. This sequence encodes CATFRRLNTEAFF.

The chain combines TRBV5-1 with TRBJ2-7; 7 bases are a match to TRBD1. In germline, CDR1 is SGHRS, CDR2 YFSETQ. Trimming took 5 bases from V and 4 from J; bases not matched to a gene: 9. This CDR3 comprises 14 residues. The CDR3 DNA reads TGCGCCAGCAGTGCCGGGACAGCCTCTTACGAGCAGTACTTC. Its protein is CASSAGTASYEQYF.

The chain couples TRBV18 to TRBJ2-6; 8 nucleotides line up with TRBD1. Per the germline V gene, CDR1 is KGHSH and CDR2 is LQKENI. V shed 5 bases and J 0 bases; nucleotides not matched to a gene: 9. The CDR3 runs 18 residues. DNA for the CDR3: TGTGCCAGCTCAGCCCCGGGACAGGTGAACTCTGGGGCCAACGTCCTGACTTTC. Translation: CASSAPGQVNSGANVLTF.

The chain recombines TRBV27 with TRBJ1-6, with 8 nucleotides matching TRBD1. The germline gives CDR1 MNHEY, CDR2 SMNVEV (reference sequence). CDR3 length: 14 residues. J lost 9 bases, V lost 9 bases, and 10 bases had no gene match. The CDR3 DNA follows: TGTGCCAGTTCCGGACAGGGCCAAATTTCACCCCTCCACTTT. Protein sequence: CASSGQGQISPLHF.

This chain connects TRBV2 to TRBJ2-1; 9 positions agree with TRBD1. Germline lookup yields CDR1 SNHLY and CDR2 FYNNEI. The CDR3 has 15 amino acids. V lost 4 bases and J lost 5; bases outside the gene matches: 6. CDR3 coding DNA: TGTGCCAGCAGTGCAACAGGGGGCTGGGACAATGAGCAGTTCTTC. Translating it yields CASSATGGWDNEQFF.

This sequence joins TRBV4-1 and TRBJ1-1; D might be TRBD1 (6 bases). V was clipped by 3 bases and J by 4 bases, with 21 bases between them. CDR1 is MGHRA and CDR2 is YSYEKL in the germline V gene. This CDR3 spans 17 amino acids. CDR3 in DNA: TGCGCCAGCAGCCATGGTCAGGGGTTCTGGGAGGGCACTGAAGCTTTCTTT. This sequence encodes CASSHGQGFWEGTEAFF.

This chain's CDR3 is CASSQQPQGRGFYSQAFF. For the CDR3, the DNA is TGTGCCAGCAGCCAACAACCTCAAGGGAGGGGATTCTATTCCCAAGCTTTCTTT. The chain employs TRBV14 and TRBJ1-1; D possibly corresponds to TRBD1 (5 bases). Between the trimmed V and J ends, which lost 2 bases and 9 bases, there was a span of 28 bases. The CDR3 contains 18 residues. Germline V gene sequence: CDR1 SGHDN, CDR2 FVKESK.

The chain has TRBV18 and TRBJ2-5, with 7 positions matching TRBD1. The V segment lost 2 bases and the J segment 1 base; nucleotides outside the gene matches: 4. The CDR3 totals 15 residues. The germline V gene has CDR1 KGHSH and CDR2 LQKENI. CDR3 bases: TGTGCCAGCTCACCATCAACAGGGGTCCAAGAGACCCAGTACTTC. As protein: CASSPSTGVQETQYF.

This clone came up a few times. J is TRBJ2-1 and V is TRBV5-1, with TRBD2 identical over 9 bases. V was pared by 3 bases and J by 10 bases, with 5 bases of the junction left unmatched. Germline V CDR1 and CDR2: SGHRS, YFSETQ. The CDR3 is 13 residues long. The CDR3 region is CASSSSGGIEQFF. CDR3 nucleotide sequence: TGCGCCAGCAGCTCCAGCGGGGGGATCGAGCAGTTCTTC.

This clone was recorded only once. The chain carries TRBV4-1 and TRBJ2-5, with TRBD2 matching 12 bases. This CDR3 is 15 amino acids long. Trimming at V came to 7 bases and at J to 1 base, leaving 4 bases not matched to a gene. Germline CDR1 reads MGHRA; CDR2 reads YSYEKL. CDR3 sequence reads: CASTTLAGGQETQYF. The CDR3 region has the DNA TGCGCCAGCACCACACTAGCGGGGGGCCAAGAGACCCAGTACTTC.

This chain connects TRBV7-9 to TRBJ2-7; D is unresolved. The CDR3 runs 15 residues. The ends were cut back, 5 bases at V and 5 bases at J, with 19 bases in the middle. Germline CDR1 SEHNR, CDR2 FQNEAQ (reference sequence). The CDR3 sequence is CASSKIKTRDNEQYF. CDR3 sequence (DNA): TGTGCCAGCAGCAAAATAAAGACGAGAGACAACGAGCAGTACTTC.

This clone occurred once. The chain couples TRBV29-1 to TRBJ1-3; D gene ambiguous. Germline V gene sequence: CDR1 SQVTM, CDR2 ANQGSEA. This CDR3 has 15 residues. V lost 3 bases and J 0 bases, leaving 12 bases between the germline ends. The CDR3 nucleotides read TGCAGCGTTGACGGTGGACGGGACTCTGGAAACACCATATATTTT. This codes for CSVDGGRDSGNTIYF.

V gene TRBV5-6 combines with J gene TRBJ1-1; TRBD1 agrees at 7 bases. Trimming cost V 1 base and J 3 bases; bases outside gene matches: 6. The germline V gene encodes CDR1 SGHDT and CDR2 YYEEEE. The length of the CDR3 is 15 residues. CDR3 amino acids: CASSLKGAGDTEAFF. CDR3 DNA sequence: TGTGCCAGCAGCTTGAAGGGGGCTGGGGACACTGAAGCTTTCTTT. Supplemented by reference TRBV5-6 and TRBJ1-1, the full variable domain reads DAGVTQSPTHLIKTRGQQVTLRCSPKSGHDTVSWYQQALGQGPQFIFQYYEEEERQRGNFPDRFSGHQFPNYSSELNVNALLLGDSALYLCASSLKGAGDTEAFFGQGTRLTVV.

The chain is built from TRBV5-1 and TRBJ2-7; D may be TRBD1 (6 bases). The V gene lost 4 bases and the J gene lost 4 bases, with 12 bases spanning the gap. The CDR3 is made up of 13 amino acids. Germline assignment: CDR1 SGHRS and CDR2 YFSETQ. CDR3 in DNA: TGCGCCAGCAGCGCCGACAGGCTATACGAGCAGTACTTC. This encodes CASSADRLYEQYF.

The chain has TRBV7-9 and TRBJ2-3; possible D gene TRBD2, 5 bases. The V and J ends lost 5 bases and 3 bases respectively, with 6 bases between them. In germline, CDR1 is SEHNR, CDR2 FQNEAQ (reference sequence). The CDR3 length is 12 residues. The chain's CDR3 is CASSGLTDTQYF. For the CDR3, the DNA is TGTGCCAGCAGCGGACTGACAGATACGCAGTATTTT.

The chain carries TRBV5-1 and TRBJ2-2; 7 nucleotides align to TRBD1. V lost 1 base and J lost 10; bases outside the gene matches: 7. CDR1 is SGHRS and CDR2 is YFSETQ in the germline V gene. The CDR3 runs 14 residues. CDR3 region: CASSLLTGLEELFF. The DNA of the CDR3 is TGCGCCAGCAGCTTGCTGACAGGGTTAGAGGAGCTGTTTTTT.

The gene calls are TRBV6-1 and TRBJ2-7; perhaps TRBD2 as D (7 bases). Per germline, CDR1 MNHNS and CDR2 SASEGT. Trimming pared 5 bases from V and 2 bases from J, leaving 16 bases between. CDR3 length equals 15 residues. CDR3 amino acids: CASSLEGGGAYEQYF. CDR3 coding DNA: TGTGCCAGCAGTTTGGAGGGAGGGGGGGCCTACGAGCAGTACTTC.

The V and J genes are TRBV27 and TRBJ2-5; D perhaps matches TRBD1 (5 bases). The end of the DNA aligns better with TRBJ2-7, so the J call may be wrong. Germline loops: CDR1 MNHEY, CDR2 SMNVEV (reference sequence). This CDR3 is 14 amino acids long. In DNA, the CDR3 is TGTGCCAGCAGTCCGGGCCGACAGAGCTACGAGCAGTACTTC. Translating gives CASSPGRQSYEQYF.

V gene TRBV2 combines with J gene TRBJ2-3; D is perhaps TRBD2 (6 bases). CDR3 length equals 14 residues. Between the trimmed V and J ends, which lost 8 bases and 5 bases, there was a span of 17 bases. Germline CDR1 SNHLY, CDR2 FYNNEI. CDR3 sequence: CASVISSVQDTQYF. The CDR3 DNA reads TGTGCCAGCGTAATTTCTAGCGTTCAAGATACGCAGTATTTT.

V and J are TRBV7-8 and TRBJ1-1; a weak D match, TRBD1 (5 bases). The CDR3 is 17 residues long. V lost 4 bases to trimming and J lost 0 bases, with 18 bases between them. The germline V gene encodes CDR1 SGHVS and CDR2 FQNEAQ. In DNA form, the CDR3 reads TGTGCCAGCAGCTCGGAAGGGGTCGAGGATTTGAACACTGAAGCTTTCTTT. Its translation: CASSSEGVEDLNTEAFF.

V usage is TRBV10-3 and J usage is TRBJ1-2, with 10 bases fitting TRBD1. The V and J ends lost 7 bases and 4 bases, in that order; junction bases with no gene match: 21. Germline V gives CDR1 ENHRY, CDR2 SYGVKD. This CDR3 comprises 19 residues. CDR3 coding DNA: TGTGCCATCACTGATCCGATCCGGGACAGGGGCGGCATAGGCTATGGCTACACCTTC. This encodes CAITDPIRDRGGIGYGYTF.